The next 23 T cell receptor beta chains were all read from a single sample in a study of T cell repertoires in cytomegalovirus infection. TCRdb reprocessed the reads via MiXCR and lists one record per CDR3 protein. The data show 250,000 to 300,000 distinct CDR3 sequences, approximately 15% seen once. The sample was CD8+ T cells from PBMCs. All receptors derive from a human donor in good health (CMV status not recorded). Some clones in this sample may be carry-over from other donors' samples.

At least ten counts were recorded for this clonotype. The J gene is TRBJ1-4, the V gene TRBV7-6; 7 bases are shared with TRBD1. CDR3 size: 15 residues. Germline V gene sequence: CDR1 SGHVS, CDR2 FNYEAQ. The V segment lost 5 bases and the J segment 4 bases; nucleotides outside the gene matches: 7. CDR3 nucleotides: TGTGCCAGCAGCGTGGGAACAGGGGTTAATGAAAAACTGTTTTTT. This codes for CASSVGTGVNEKLFF. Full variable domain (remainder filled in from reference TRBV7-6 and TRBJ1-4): GAGVSQSPRYKVTKRGQDVALRCDPISGHVSLYWYRQALGQGPEFLTYFNYEAQQDKSGLPNDRFSAERPEGSISTLTIQRTEQRDSAMYRCASSVGTGVNEKLFFGSGTQLSVL.

The CDR3 is CASSSGLKNIQYF. Here the CDR3 DNA reads TGTGCCAGCAGTTCAGGACTGAAAAACATTCAGTACTTC. The V and J genes are TRBV27 and TRBJ2-4; tentative D call: TRBD2 (5 bases). The CDR3 consists of 13 residues. From germline, CDR1 is MNHEY and CDR2 SMNVEV (reference sequence). The germline V and J ends were trimmed by 4 bases and 4 bases, with 8 bases remaining between them.

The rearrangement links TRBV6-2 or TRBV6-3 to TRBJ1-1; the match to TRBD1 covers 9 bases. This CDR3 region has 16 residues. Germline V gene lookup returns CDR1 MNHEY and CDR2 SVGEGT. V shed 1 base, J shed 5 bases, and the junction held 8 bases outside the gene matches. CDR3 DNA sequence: TGTGCCAGCAGTTACTGGGAGGGACAGGGCGGGACTGAAGCTTTCTTT. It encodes CASSYWEGQGGTEAFF.

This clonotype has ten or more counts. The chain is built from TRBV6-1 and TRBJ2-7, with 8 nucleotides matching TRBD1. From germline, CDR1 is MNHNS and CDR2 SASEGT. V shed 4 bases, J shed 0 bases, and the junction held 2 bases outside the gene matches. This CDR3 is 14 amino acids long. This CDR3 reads CASSATGASYEQYF. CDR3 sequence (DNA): TGTGCCAGCAGTGCGACAGGGGCCTCCTACGAGCAGTACTTC.

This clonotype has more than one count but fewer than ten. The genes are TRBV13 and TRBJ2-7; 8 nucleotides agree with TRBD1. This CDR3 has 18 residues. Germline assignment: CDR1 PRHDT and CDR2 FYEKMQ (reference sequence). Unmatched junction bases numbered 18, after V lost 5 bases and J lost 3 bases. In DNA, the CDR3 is TGTGCCAGCAGCCCCTCTTACTACCGGGGACAGGCCAGCTACGAGCAGTACTTC. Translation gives CASSPSYYRGQASYEQYF.

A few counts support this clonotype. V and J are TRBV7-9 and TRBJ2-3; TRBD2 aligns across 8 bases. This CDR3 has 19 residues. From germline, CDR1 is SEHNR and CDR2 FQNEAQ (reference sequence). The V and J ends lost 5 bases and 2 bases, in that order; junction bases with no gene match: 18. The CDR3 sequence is CASSPTLRTSSQSTDTQYF. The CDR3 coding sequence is TGTGCCAGCAGCCCGACGCTGCGGACTAGCAGCCAATCCACAGATACGCAGTATTTT.

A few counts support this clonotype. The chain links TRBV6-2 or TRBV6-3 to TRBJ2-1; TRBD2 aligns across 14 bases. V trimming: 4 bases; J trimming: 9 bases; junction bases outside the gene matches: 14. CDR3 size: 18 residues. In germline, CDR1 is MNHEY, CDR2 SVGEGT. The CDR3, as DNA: TGTGCCAGCAGTTCGACGACTAGCGGGGGGGCTGACCGTGGTGAGCAGTTCTTC. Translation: CASSSTTSGGADRGEQFF.

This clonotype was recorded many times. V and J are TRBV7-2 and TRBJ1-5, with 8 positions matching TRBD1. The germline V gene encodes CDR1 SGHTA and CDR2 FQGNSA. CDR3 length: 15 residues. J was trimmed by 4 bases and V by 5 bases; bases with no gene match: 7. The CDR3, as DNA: TGTGCCAGCAGCCCCGGACAGGGTGGAAATCAGCCCCAGCATTTT. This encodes CASSPGQGGNQPQHF. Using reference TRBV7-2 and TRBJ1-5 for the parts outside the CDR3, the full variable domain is GAGVSQSPSNKVTEKGKDVELRCDPISGHTALYWYRQSLGQGLEFLIYFQGNSAPDKSGLPSDRFSAERTGGSVSTLTIQRTQQEDSAVYLCASSPGQGGNQPQHFGDGTRLSIL.

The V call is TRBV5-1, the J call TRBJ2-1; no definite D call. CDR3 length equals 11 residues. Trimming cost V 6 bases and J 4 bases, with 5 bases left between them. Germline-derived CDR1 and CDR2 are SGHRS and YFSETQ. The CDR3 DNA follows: TGCGCCAGCACGCGATACAATGAGCAGTTCTTC. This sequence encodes CASTRYNEQFF.

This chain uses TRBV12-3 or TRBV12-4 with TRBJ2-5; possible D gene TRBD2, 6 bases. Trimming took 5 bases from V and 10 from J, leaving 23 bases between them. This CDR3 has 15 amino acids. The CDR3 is CASSPEHQGRGLQYF. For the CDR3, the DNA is TGTGCCAGCAGTCCGGAACACCAGGGTCGGGGACTCCAGTACTTC.

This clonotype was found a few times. Here the CDR3 reads CSVERGPGPRDTQYF. The CDR3, as DNA: TGCAGCGTTGAAAGGGGCCCTGGGCCACGCGATACGCAGTATTTT. The chain combines TRBV29-1 with TRBJ2-3, with D possibly being TRBD1 (5 bases). The V and J ends lost 2 bases and 6 bases respectively, with 18 bases between them. The CDR3 length is 15 residues. Germline V lookup: CDR1 SQVTM, CDR2 ANQGSEA.

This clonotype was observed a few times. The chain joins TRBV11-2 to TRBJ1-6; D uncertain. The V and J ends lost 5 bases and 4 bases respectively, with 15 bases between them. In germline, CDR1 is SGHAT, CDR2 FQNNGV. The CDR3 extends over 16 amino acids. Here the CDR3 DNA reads TGTGCCAGCAGCCCTAGAGAGGGAGGGTATAATTCACCCCTCCACTTT. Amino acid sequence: CASSPREGGYNSPLHF.

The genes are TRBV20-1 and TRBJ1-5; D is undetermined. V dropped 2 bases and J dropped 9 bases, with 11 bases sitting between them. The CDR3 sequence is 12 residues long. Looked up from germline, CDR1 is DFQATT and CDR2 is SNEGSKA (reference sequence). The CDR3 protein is CSARSSVGPQHF. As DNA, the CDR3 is TGCAGTGCTAGAAGCTCCGTAGGGCCCCAGCATTTT.

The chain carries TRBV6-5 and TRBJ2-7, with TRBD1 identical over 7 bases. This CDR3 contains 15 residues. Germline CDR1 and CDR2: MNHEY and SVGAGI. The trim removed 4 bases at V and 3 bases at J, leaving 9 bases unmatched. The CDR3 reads CASSSYRGSYYEQYF. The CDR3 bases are TGTGCCAGCAGTTCCTACAGGGGCTCCTACTACGAGCAGTACTTC.

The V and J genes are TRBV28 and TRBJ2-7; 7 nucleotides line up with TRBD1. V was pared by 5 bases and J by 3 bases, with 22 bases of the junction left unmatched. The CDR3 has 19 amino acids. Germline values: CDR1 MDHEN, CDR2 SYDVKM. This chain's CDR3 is CASSNGNIRDSSFIYEQYF. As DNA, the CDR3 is TGTGCCAGCAGTAACGGGAACATCCGGGACAGTTCTTTTATCTACGAGCAGTACTTC.

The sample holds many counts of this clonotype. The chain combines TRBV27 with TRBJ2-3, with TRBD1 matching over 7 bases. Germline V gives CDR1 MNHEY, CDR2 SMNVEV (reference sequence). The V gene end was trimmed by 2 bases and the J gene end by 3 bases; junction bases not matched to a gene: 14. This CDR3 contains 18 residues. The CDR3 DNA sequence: TGTGCCAGCAGTTTACGTCCTAAGCCTAGGGGGCTGACAGATACGCAGTATTTT. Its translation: CASSLRPKPRGLTDTQYF.

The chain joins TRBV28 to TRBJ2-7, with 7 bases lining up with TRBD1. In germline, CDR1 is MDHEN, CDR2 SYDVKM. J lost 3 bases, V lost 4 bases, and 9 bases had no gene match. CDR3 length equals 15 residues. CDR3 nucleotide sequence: TGTGCCAGCAGTTCCAGGGTAGGGGGCTACTACGAGCAGTACTTC. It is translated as CASSSRVGGYYEQYF.

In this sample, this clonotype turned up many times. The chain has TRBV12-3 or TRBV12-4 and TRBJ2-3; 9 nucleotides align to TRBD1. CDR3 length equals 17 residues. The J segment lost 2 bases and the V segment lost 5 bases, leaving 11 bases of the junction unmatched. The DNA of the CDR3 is TGTGCCAGCAGTCGGGCCCCTCACAGGGGGCCCACAGATACGCAGTATTTT. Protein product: CASSRAPHRGPTDTQYF.

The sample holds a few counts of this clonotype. CDR3 residues: CASSLIGAGYGYTF. CDR3 nucleotides: TGTGCCAGCAGTTTGATAGGAGCGGGCTATGGCTACACCTTC. The rearrangement uses TRBV28 and TRBJ1-2; D remains ambiguous. This CDR3 spans 14 amino acids. Germline-derived CDR1 and CDR2 are MDHEN and SYDVKM. V lost 3 bases and J lost 4, with 12 bases in between.

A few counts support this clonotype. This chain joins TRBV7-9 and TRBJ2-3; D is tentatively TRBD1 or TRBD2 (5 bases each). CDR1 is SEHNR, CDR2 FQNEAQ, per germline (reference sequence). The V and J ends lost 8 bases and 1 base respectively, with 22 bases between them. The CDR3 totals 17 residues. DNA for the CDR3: TGTGCCAGCCCGAGGGACGGGACCGATATCGGCACAGATACGCAGTATTTT. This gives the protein CASPRDGTDIGTDTQYF.

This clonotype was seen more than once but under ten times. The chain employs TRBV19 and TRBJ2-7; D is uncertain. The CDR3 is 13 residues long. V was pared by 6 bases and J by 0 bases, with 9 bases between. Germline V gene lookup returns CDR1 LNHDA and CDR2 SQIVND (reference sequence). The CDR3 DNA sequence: TGTGCCAGTAGGGCCGGCGCCTCCTACGAGCAGTACTTC. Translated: CASRAGASYEQYF.

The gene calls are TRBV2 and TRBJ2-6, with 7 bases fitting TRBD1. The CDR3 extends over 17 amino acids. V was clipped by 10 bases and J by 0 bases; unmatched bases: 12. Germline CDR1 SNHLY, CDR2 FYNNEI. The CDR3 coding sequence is TGTGCCACCGATGACAGGGCCCTACTCTCTGGGGCCAACGTCCTGACTTTC. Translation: CATDDRALLSGANVLTF.

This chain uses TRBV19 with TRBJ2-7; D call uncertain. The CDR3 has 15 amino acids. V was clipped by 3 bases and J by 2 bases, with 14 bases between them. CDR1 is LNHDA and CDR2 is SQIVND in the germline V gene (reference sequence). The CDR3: CASSMVSSDTYEQYF. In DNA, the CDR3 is TGTGCCAGTAGTATGGTCAGCAGTGACACCTACGAGCAGTACTTC.